This passage covers 27 T cell receptor beta chains from one sample sequenced in a study of blood T cell repertoires in COVID-19. Using immunoSEQ multiplex PCR, the repertoire was profiled, and TCRdb retains in-frame clones only, with some absent. Found here are 650,000 to 800,000 clones, 90% of them singletons; the top ten hold under 0.3%. Sequencing input: peripheral blood. The receptors derive from a woman aged 18-29 years with acute or convalescent COVID-19.

The V call is TRBV14, the J call TRBJ2-1; D is possibly TRBD2 (6 bases). The V and J ends lost 4 bases and 10 bases respectively, with 11 bases between them. Germline assignment: CDR1 SGHDN and CDR2 FVKESK. The CDR3 runs 12 residues. The CDR3 DNA follows: TGTGCCAGCAGCCGGGGGGTGACGGAGCAGTTCTTC. It yields the protein CASSRGVTEQFF.

V usage is TRBV7-9 and J usage is TRBJ2-7; 8 bases match TRBD1. In germline, CDR1 is SEHNR, CDR2 FQNEAQ (reference sequence). The junction had 7 bases not matched to a gene; V was cut back by 3 bases and J by 3 bases. This CDR3 region has 15 residues. CDR3 amino acids: CASSFDRGPIYEQYF. CDR3 DNA sequence: TGTGCCAGCAGCTTCGACAGGGGCCCTATCTACGAGCAGTACTTC.

The chain carries TRBV2 and TRBJ1-1, with TRBD1 identical over 8 bases. Trimming at V came to 7 bases and at J to 1 base, leaving 11 bases not matched to a gene. CDR3 size: 16 residues. Germline V lookup: CDR1 SNHLY, CDR2 FYNNEI. CDR3 protein: CASKLEDRARNTEAFF. The CDR3 DNA sequence: TGTGCCAGCAAATTGGAGGACAGGGCGAGGAACACTGAAGCTTTCTTT. Together with reference TRBV2 and TRBJ1-1, the CDR3 gives the full variable domain: EPEVTQTPSHQVTQMGQEVILRCVPISNHLYFYWYRQILGQKVEFLVSFYNNEISEKSEIFDDQFSVERPDGSNFTLKIRSTKLEDSAMYFCASKLEDRARNTEAFFGQGTRLTVV.

This rearrangement joins TRBV4-3 to TRBJ1-4; TRBD1 matches at 7 bases. Germline V gene lookup returns CDR1 LGHNA and CDR2 YSLEER. The V gene end was trimmed by 0 bases and the J gene end by 5 bases; junction bases not matched to a gene: 12. This CDR3 contains 18 residues. DNA of the CDR3: TGCGCCAGCAGCCAAGACGATCGGCAGGGGGGATTGAATGAAAAACTGTTTTTT. Translation: CASSQDDRQGGLNEKLFF.

V usage is TRBV10-3 and J usage is TRBJ2-5; TRBD2 agrees at 7 bases. The CDR3 is 13 residues long. CDR1 ENHRY and CDR2 SYGVKD come from the germline V gene. Trimming cost V 11 bases and J 4 bases; bases outside gene matches: 10. For the CDR3, the DNA is TGTGCCTCCCAAGCGGGGCCCCGAGAGACCCAGTACTTC. Translated, it gives CASQAGPRETQYF.

V gene TRBV3-1 (or the pseudogene TRBV3-2) combines with J gene TRBJ2-7; D gene uncertain. V was clipped by 1 base and J by 6 bases, with 4 bases between them. Germline CDR1 LGHDT, CDR2 YNNKEL (reference sequence). This CDR3 has 11 residues. CDR3 sequence (DNA): TGTGCCAGCAGCCAAGTCGGCGAGCAGTACTTC. Its protein is CASSQVGEQYF.

The rearrangement joins TRBV2 to TRBJ2-1; 16 bases match TRBD2. V shed 6 bases, J shed 0 bases, and the junction held 8 bases outside the gene matches. This CDR3 contains 19 residues. Looked up from germline, CDR1 is SNHLY and CDR2 is FYNNEI. CDR3 residues: CASRAGTSGGASSYNEQFF. CDR3 in DNA: TGTGCCAGCAGGGCAGGGACTAGCGGGGGGGCGAGCTCCTACAATGAGCAGTTCTTC.

This chain links TRBV3-1 (or the pseudogene TRBV3-2) with TRBJ2-3, with TRBD1 as a possible D gene (6 bases). Germline V gene lookup returns CDR1 LGHDT and CDR2 YNNKEL (reference sequence). The CDR3 contains 16 residues. V was trimmed by 4 bases and J by 1 base, leaving 15 bases between them. This CDR3 is CASSPDRSAGTDTQYF. The CDR3 DNA reads TGTGCCAGCAGCCCCGACAGGTCGGCGGGCACAGATACGCAGTATTTT.

The gene calls are TRBV18 and TRBJ1-1, with D perhaps matching TRBD1 (6 bases). The germline V gene has CDR1 KGHSH and CDR2 LQKENI. The CDR3 covers 20 residues. V gave up 0 bases and J gave up 1 base, with 24 bases separating them. The CDR3 DNA is TGTGCCAGCTCACCACCGAAGAAAGGGGGACGGCAAAACGGGAACACTGAAGCTTTCTTT. Its translation is CASSPPKKGGRQNGNTEAFF.

In its sample, this clone was seen once. The chain combines TRBV25-1 with TRBJ1-4, with D possibly TRBD1 on 6 matching bases. Trimming cost V 6 bases and J 2 bases, with 19 bases left between them. Germline CDR1 reads MGHDK; CDR2 reads SYGVNS. The CDR3 sequence is 17 residues long. This CDR3 is CASSEGGVSGTNEKLFF. CDR3 in DNA: TGTGCCAGCAGCGAAGGGGGGGTGAGTGGTACTAATGAAAAACTGTTTTTT.

The chain couples TRBV24-1 to TRBJ1-1; TRBD1 agrees at 7 bases. This CDR3 is built from 16 residues. V gave up 4 bases and J gave up 7 bases; unmatched junction bases: 14. Germline lookup yields CDR1 KGHDR and CDR2 SFDVKD. The CDR3 DNA is TGTGCCACCAGTGAAACTAATCCAGGGGGGATCAATGAAGCTTTCTTT. Its protein is CATSETNPGGINEAFF.

The chain combines TRBV6-5 with TRBJ1-1, with a tentative D call TRBD1 (6 bases). The CDR3 length is 13 residues. V lost 5 bases, J lost 5 bases, and 12 bases lay in between. Germline loops: CDR1 MNHEY, CDR2 SVGAGI. The CDR3 DNA follows: TGTGCCAGCAGTAAACAGGGACGGACTGAAGCTTTCTTT. Protein product: CASSKQGRTEAFF.

This clone occurred once. The chain joins TRBV27 to TRBJ1-1; the match to TRBD1 covers 8 bases. Trimming at V came to 4 bases and at J to 3 bases, leaving 10 bases not matched to a gene. There are 16 residues in the CDR3. Per germline, CDR1 MNHEY and CDR2 SMNVEV (reference sequence). CDR3 nucleotide sequence: TGTGCCAGCAGTTCTCAGGGGGCGCGAGTCGACACTGAAGCTTTCTTT. Translated, it gives CASSSQGARVDTEAFF.

The chain is built from TRBV7-9 and TRBJ1-1; D may be TRBD1 (5 bases). The germline V gene has CDR1 SEHNR and CDR2 FQNEAQ (reference sequence). The CDR3 consists of 15 residues. V lost 1 base and J 4 bases, leaving 13 bases between the germline ends. The CDR3 is CASSLGFMGGTEAFF. The CDR3 coding sequence is TGTGCCAGCAGCTTAGGATTTATGGGGGGCACTGAAGCTTTCTTT.

The chain has TRBV6-5 and TRBJ1-1; D gene unclear. The germline V and J ends were trimmed by 0 bases and 1 base, with 9 bases remaining between them. Germline CDR1 and CDR2: MNHEY and SVGAGI. CDR3 length: 15 residues. The CDR3 sequence is CASSYSTAWNTEAFF. For the CDR3, the DNA is TGTGCCAGCAGTTACTCAACAGCCTGGAACACTGAAGCTTTCTTT.

The V and J genes are TRBV7-6 and TRBJ2-2; the match to TRBD2 covers 8 bases. The CDR3 has 15 amino acids. With V trimmed by 4 bases and J by 3 bases, 4 bases remained unmatched. CDR1 and CDR2 from the germline V gene are SGHVS and FNYEAQ. The CDR3 here is CASSSGLVDTGELFF. The CDR3 DNA sequence: TGTGCCAGCAGCTCGGGACTAGTCGACACCGGGGAGCTGTTTTTT.

The DNA for the CDR3 is TGTGCCAGCAGCGTAGGTGGCAGGGGCGCAGATACGCAGTATTTT. As protein: CASSVGGRGADTQYF. The V and J genes are TRBV9 and TRBJ2-3, with D possibly TRBD1 on 6 matching bases. The CDR3 has 15 amino acids. V lost 0 bases and J 4 bases, leaving 12 bases between the germline ends. Germline lookup yields CDR1 SGDLS and CDR2 YYNGEE.

The V and J genes are TRBV7-2 and TRBJ2-7; D not certain. CDR1 SGHTA and CDR2 FQGNSA come from the germline V gene. Trimming took off 1 base at V and 2 bases at J, with 6 bases between the two ends. The CDR3 is 13 amino acids. CDR3 in DNA: TGTGCCAGCAGCTTAGACATGACCTACGAGCAGTACTTC. Its protein product is CASSLDMTYEQYF.

V is TRBV12-5 and J is TRBJ2-7; 11 bases align to TRBD1. The germline CDR1 and CDR2 sequences are LGHNT and FRNRAP. The V and J ends lost 4 bases and 7 bases, in that order; junction bases with no gene match: 12. This CDR3 has 16 residues. The CDR3 loop is CASGSPTWTGGWEQYF. The CDR3, as DNA: TGTGCTAGTGGTTCCCCCACCTGGACAGGGGGCTGGGAGCAGTACTTC. Full variable domain (rest looked up from reference TRBV12-5 and TRBJ2-7): DARVTQTPRHKVTEMGQEVTMRCQPILGHNTVFWYRQTMMQGLELLAYFRNRAPLDDSGMPKDRFSAEMPDATLATLKIQPSEPRDSAVYFCASGSPTWTGGWEQYFGPGTRLTVT.

The chain combines TRBV14 with TRBJ1-2; D might be TRBD1 (6 bases). Between the trimmed V and J ends, which lost 4 bases and 6 bases, there was a span of 18 bases. The CDR3 spans 15 residues. Germline loops: CDR1 SGHDN, CDR2 FVKESK. CDR3 nucleotide sequence: TGTGCCAGCAGCCCATATACAGGGTTCCGGGATGGCTACACCTTC. Translation: CASSPYTGFRDGYTF.

This chain joins TRBV4-1 and TRBJ2-1; TRBD2 agrees at 9 bases. Looked up from germline, CDR1 is MGHRA and CDR2 is YSYEKL. The CDR3 extends over 16 amino acids. Germline trimming cut 4 bases from V and 2 bases from J; bases unmatched to any gene: 6. CDR3 residues: CASSRLSGGPYNEQFF. Written as DNA, the CDR3 is TGCGCCAGCAGCCGACTAAGCGGGGGGCCCTACAATGAGCAGTTCTTC.

V gene TRBV24-1 combines with J gene TRBJ2-3, with no clear D. The CDR3 is made up of 18 amino acids. The V gene lost 1 base and the J gene lost 1 base, with 17 bases spanning the gap. CDR1 KGHDR and CDR2 SFDVKD come from the germline V gene. In nucleotides, the CDR3 is TGTGCCACCAGTGATTTCGGTGTAGCTCGACCTCGCACAGATACGCAGTATTTT. Translated, it gives CATSDFGVARPRTDTQYF.

This chain joins TRBV10-3 and TRBJ1-1; weak D call: TRBD1 (6 bases). The CDR3 loop spans 12 amino acids. V was pared by 4 bases and J by 7 bases, with 10 bases between. In germline, CDR1 is ENHRY, CDR2 SYGVKD. The CDR3 DNA is TGTGCCATCAGTGGACAGGATGGTGAAGCTTTCTTT. The encoded protein is CAISGQDGEAFF.

V and J are TRBV5-1 and TRBJ1-1; D remains ambiguous. The CDR3 extends over 15 amino acids. Germline CDR1 is SGHRS and CDR2 is YFSETQ. V lost 2 bases, J lost 6 bases, and 17 bases lay in between. The chain's CDR3 is CASSLGNREVSEAFF. The CDR3 DNA follows: TGCGCCAGCAGCTTAGGAAATAGGGAGGTCTCTGAAGCTTTCTTT.

This chain joins TRBV19 and TRBJ2-1, with a weak D call TRBD1 (6 bases). The CDR3 is 13 amino acids. V was shortened by 7 bases and J by 1 base, with 8 bases between the two germline ends. From germline, CDR1 is LNHDA and CDR2 SQIVND (reference sequence). CDR3 sequence (DNA): TGTGCCAGTACGGACAGATCCTACAATGAGCAGTTCTTC. Amino acid sequence: CASTDRSYNEQFF.

The chain carries TRBV6-5 and TRBJ1-2; tentative D call: TRBD1 (6 bases). V dropped 6 bases and J dropped 6 bases, with 14 bases sitting between them. Germline V gene lookup returns CDR1 MNHEY and CDR2 SVGAGI. CDR3 length: 13 amino acids. The CDR3 loop reads CASRFTGSNGYTF. CDR3 coding DNA: TGTGCCAGCAGATTTACAGGGTCGAATGGCTACACCTTC.

V gene TRBV6-5 combines with J gene TRBJ1-1, with no clear D. This CDR3 contains 13 residues. CDR1 and CDR2 (germline): MNHEY, SVGAGI. Trimming took off 4 bases at V and 1 base at J, with 7 bases between the two ends. The CDR3 sequence is CASSSRENTEAFF. The CDR3 DNA reads as TGTGCCAGCAGTTCGAGGGAGAACACTGAAGCTTTCTTT.